Described below is a single T cell receptor (beta chain) sequence and its context. From 10 ml of fresh peripheral blood, PBMCs were isolated. This specimen comes from a study of T cells in Graves' hyperthyroidism and ophthalmopathy. Amplification targeted TCR beta CDR3 regions from RNA transcripts. A set of HTBI primers served as the primers for a first-round RT-PCR of the TCR CDR3. TCRdb processed the multiplex PCR reads anew with MiXCR; each CDR3 protein has one entry. The sample includes under 650,000 distinct CDR3 sequences, roughly 16% seen only once; the top ten take 3% to 4.5%. CDR1 is KGHSH, CDR2 LQKENI, per germline. The CDR3 extends over 18 amino acids. V was clipped by 3 bases and J by 5 bases; unmatched bases: 16.

The chain carries TRBV18 and TRBJ1-5; TRBD1 aligns across 7 bases. Sample: blood. This clonotype was sampled from a woman in her twenties or thirties with Graves' hyperthyroidism. The DNA for the CDR3 is TGTGCCAGCTCACCCAAGAGACAGGGATCCCTCTCTTATCAGCCCCAGCATTTT. It specifies CASSPKRQGSLSYQPQHF. Using reference TRBV18 and TRBJ1-5 for the parts outside the CDR3, the full variable domain is NAGVMQNPRHLVRRRGQEARLRCSPMKGHSHVYWYRQLPEEGLKFMVYLQKENIIDESGMPKERFSAEFPKEGPSILRIQQVVRGDSAAYFCASSPKRQGSLSYQPQHFGDGTRLSIL.